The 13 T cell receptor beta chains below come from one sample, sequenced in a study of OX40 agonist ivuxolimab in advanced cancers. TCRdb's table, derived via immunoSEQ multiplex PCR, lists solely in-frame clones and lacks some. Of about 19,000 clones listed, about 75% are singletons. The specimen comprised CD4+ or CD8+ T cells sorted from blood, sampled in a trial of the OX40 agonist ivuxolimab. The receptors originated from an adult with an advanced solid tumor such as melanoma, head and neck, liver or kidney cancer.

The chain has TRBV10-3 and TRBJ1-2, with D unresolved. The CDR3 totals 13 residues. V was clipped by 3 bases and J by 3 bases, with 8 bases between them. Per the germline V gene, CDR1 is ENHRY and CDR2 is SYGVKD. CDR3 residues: CAISEGGHYGYTF. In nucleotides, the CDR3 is TGTGCCATCAGTGAAGGAGGACACTATGGCTACACCTTC.

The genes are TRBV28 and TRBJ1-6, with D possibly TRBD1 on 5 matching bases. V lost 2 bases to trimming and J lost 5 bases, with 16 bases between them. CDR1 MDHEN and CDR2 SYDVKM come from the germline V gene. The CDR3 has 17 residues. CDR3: CASSLLQGLVNNSPLHF. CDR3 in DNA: TGTGCCAGCAGTTTACTTCAGGGTTTAGTCAATAATTCACCCCTCCACTTT.

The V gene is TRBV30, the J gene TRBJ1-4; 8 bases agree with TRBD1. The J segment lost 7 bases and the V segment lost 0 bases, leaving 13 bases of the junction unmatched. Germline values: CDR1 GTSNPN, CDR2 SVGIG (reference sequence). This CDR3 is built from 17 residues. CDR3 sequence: CAWSVWLASGGGEKLFF. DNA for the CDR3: TGTGCCTGGAGTGTATGGTTAGCGTCAGGGGGCGGTGAAAAACTGTTTTTT.

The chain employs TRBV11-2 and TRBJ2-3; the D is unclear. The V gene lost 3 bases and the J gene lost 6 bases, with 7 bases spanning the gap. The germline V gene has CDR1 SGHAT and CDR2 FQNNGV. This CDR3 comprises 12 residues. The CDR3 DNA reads TGTGCCAGCAGCTTCCCCCGGGATACGCAGTATTTT. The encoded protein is CASSFPRDTQYF.

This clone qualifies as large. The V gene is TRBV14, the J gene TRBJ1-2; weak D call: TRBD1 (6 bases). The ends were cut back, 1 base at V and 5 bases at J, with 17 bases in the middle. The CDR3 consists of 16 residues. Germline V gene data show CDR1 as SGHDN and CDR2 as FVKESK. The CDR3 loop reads CASSQVGTGKGYGYTF. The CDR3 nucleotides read TGTGCCAGCAGCCAAGTAGGAACAGGGAAGGGTTATGGCTACACCTTC.

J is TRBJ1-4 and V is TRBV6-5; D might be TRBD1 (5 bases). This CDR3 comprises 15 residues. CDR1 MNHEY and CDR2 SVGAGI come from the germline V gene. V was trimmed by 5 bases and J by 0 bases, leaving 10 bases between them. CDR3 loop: CASSHGGSTNEKLFF. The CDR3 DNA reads TGTGCCAGCAGTCACGGGGGGTCAACTAATGAAAAACTGTTTTTT.

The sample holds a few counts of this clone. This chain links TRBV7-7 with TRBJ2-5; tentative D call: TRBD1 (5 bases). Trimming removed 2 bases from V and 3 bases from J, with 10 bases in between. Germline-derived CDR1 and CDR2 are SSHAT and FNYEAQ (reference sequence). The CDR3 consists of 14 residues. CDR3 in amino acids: CASSLLGAEETQYF. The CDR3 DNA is TGTGCCAGCAGCTTATTAGGGGCCGAAGAGACCCAGTACTTC. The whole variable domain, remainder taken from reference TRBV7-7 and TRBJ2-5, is GAGVSQSPRYKVTKRGQDVTLRCDPISSHATLYWYQQALGQGPEFLTYFNYEAQPDKSGLPSDRFSAERPEGSISTLTIQRTEQRDSAMYRCASSLLGAEETQYFGPGTRLLVL.

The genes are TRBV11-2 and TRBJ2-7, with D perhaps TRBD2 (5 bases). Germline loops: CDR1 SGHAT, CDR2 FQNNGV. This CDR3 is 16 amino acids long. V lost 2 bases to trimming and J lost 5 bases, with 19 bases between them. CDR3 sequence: CASSLYEGTIKDEQYF. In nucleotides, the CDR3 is TGTGCCAGCAGCTTATACGAGGGTACCATAAAGGACGAGCAGTACTTC.

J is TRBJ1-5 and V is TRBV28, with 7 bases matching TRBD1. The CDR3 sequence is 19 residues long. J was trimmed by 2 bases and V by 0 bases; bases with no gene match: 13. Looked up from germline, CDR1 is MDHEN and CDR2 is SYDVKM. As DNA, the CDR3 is TGTGCCAGCAGTTTATGGGGGCAGGGGGTTTGGATAGGCAATCAGCCCCAGCATTTT. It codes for CASSLWGQGVWIGNQPQHF.

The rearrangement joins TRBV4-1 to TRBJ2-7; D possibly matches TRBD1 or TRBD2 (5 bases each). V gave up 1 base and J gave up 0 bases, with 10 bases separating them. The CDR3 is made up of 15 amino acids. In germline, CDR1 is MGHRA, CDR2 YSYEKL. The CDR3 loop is CASSQGTGASYEQYF. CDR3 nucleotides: TGCGCCAGCAGCCAAGGAACCGGGGCCTCCTACGAGCAGTACTTC.

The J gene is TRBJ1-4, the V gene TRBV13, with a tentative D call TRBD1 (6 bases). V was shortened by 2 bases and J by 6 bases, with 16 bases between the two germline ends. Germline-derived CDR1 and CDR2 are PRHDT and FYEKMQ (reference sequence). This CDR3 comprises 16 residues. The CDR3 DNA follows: TGTGCCAGCAGCTTATTTGGTTGGGCAGGGGATGAAAAACTGTTTTTT. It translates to CASSLFGWAGDEKLFF.

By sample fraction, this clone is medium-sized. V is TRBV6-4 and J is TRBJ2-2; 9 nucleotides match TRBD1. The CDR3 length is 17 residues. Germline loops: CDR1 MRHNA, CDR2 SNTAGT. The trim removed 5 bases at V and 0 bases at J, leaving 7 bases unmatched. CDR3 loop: CASSRAGTGSNTGELFF. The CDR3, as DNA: TGTGCCAGCAGTAGAGCCGGGACAGGGTCGAACACCGGGGAGCTGTTTTTT.

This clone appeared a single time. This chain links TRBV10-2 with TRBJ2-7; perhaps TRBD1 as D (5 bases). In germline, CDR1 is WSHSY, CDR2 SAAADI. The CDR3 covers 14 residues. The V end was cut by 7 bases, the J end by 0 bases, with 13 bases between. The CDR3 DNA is TGCGCCAGCAAAACGGACAAGGCCTCCTACGAGCAGTACTTC. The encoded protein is CASKTDKASYEQYF.